One and the same sample provided the 10 T cell receptor beta chains below, sequenced in a study of patients and donors after allogeneic stem cell transplantation. TCRdb fed the RT-PCR reads into MiXCR, producing one record per CDR3 protein. The sample contains roughly 960,000 distinct CDR3 sequences, more than 15% of which appear only once. Sequenced: blood, either unsorted or a sorted T cell fraction (not recorded which). Receptor source: a human donor who was either an allogeneic HSCT recipient or a stem cell or donor lymphocyte infusion donor (not recorded which). It is not recorded whose cells these are; they may come from a transplant donor.

This clonotype was counted between two and nine times. The V and J genes are TRBV20-1 and TRBJ2-3; D unclear. Germline CDR1 reads DFQATT; CDR2 reads SNEGSKA (reference sequence). There are 14 residues in the CDR3. The V end lost 0 bases, the J end lost 4 bases, and 11 bases lay between the germline ends. The CDR3 region is CSARDPYGPDTQYF. The CDR3 coding sequence is TGCAGTGCTAGAGATCCCTATGGCCCAGATACGCAGTATTTT.

The count of this clonotype is one. This chain uses TRBV30 with TRBJ2-2; D not resolved. Per the germline V gene, CDR1 is GTSNPN and CDR2 is SVGIG (reference sequence). Trimming took 0 bases from V and 2 from J, leaving 19 bases between them. The CDR3 contains 18 residues. CDR3 sequence: CAWSVRLPLTDNTGELFF. The CDR3 DNA sequence: TGTGCCTGGAGTGTAAGACTCCCCCTCACGGATAACACCGGGGAGCTGTTTTTT.

This clonotype was counted many times. CDR3 bases: TGTGCCAGCAGTTTTAGACAGGGGGCGGGTGGCTACACCTTC. This codes for CASSFRQGAGGYTF. The chain employs TRBV12-3 or TRBV12-4 and TRBJ1-2; 10 positions agree with TRBD1. Unmatched junction bases numbered 5, after V lost 3 bases and J lost 7 bases. CDR3 size: 14 residues.

J is TRBJ2-3 and V is TRBV6-1, with TRBD2 identical over 10 bases. Germline loops: CDR1 MNHNS, CDR2 SASEGT. The V segment lost 6 bases and the J segment 14 bases; nucleotides outside the gene matches: 14. The CDR3 extends over 14 amino acids. CDR3 loop: CASSPGTSATKLYF. The CDR3 bases are TGTGCCAGCAGCCCGGGGACTAGCGCCACAAAGCTGTATTTT.

Points on this clonotype: A much larger clone sits a single nucleotide away, making a read error possible. The rearrangement uses TRBV12-3 or TRBV12-4 and TRBJ2-7; no clear D. V shed 0 bases and J shed 2 bases, with 8 bases lying between them. CDR3 length: 14 amino acids. In nucleotides, the CDR3 is TGTGCCAGCAGTTTAGCCGAGACACCCTACGAGCAGTACTTC. Translated, it gives CASSLAETPYEQYF.

This clonotype was recorded a few times. The J gene is TRBJ2-7, the V gene TRBV4-2, with 11 bases matching TRBD2. The CDR3 totals 17 residues. Germline CDR1 LGHNA, CDR2 YNFKEQ. V gave up 1 base and J gave up 0 bases; unmatched junction bases: 5. CDR3 sequence: CASSQAVGTSGSYEQYF. Here the CDR3 DNA reads TGTGCCAGCAGCCAAGCGGTCGGGACTAGCGGCTCCTACGAGCAGTACTTC.

This clonotype showed up just a few times. V usage is TRBV6-5 and J usage is TRBJ2-5; 10 nucleotides align to TRBD1. Per the germline V gene, CDR1 is MNHEY and CDR2 is SVGAGI. The length of the CDR3 is 15 residues. The V and J ends lost 0 bases and 4 bases, in that order; junction bases with no gene match: 2. The CDR3 reads CASSYSGTGVETQYF. The CDR3 DNA reads as TGTGCCAGCAGTTACTCCGGGACAGGGGTAGAGACCCAGTACTTC.

This clonotype was observed a few times. The chain has TRBV21-1 and TRBJ1-5; the table's D call, TRBD1, was not checked against the DNA. TRBV21-1 is shown as a pseudogene. CDR3 length: 15 residues. CDR3 bases: TGTGCCAGCAGCGCCCGGACAGGGAGAGATCAGCCCCAGCATTTT. Encoded protein: CASSARTGRDQPQHF.

This chain joins TRBV6-2 or TRBV6-3 and TRBJ2-7, with unresolved D. V lost 2 bases and J lost 1, with 6 bases in between. Germline loops: CDR1 MNHEY, CDR2 SVGEGT. The CDR3 totals 13 residues. The CDR3 region is CASSYVNSYEQYF. CDR3 bases: TGTGCCAGCAGTTACGTTAATTCCTACGAGCAGTACTTC.

This clonotype turned up a few times. V gene TRBV6-8 combines with J gene TRBJ1-1; no firm D call. V gave up 2 bases and J gave up 4 bases, with 23 bases separating them. Germline V CDR1 and CDR2: MNHGY, SAAAGT. This CDR3 has 18 residues. CDR3 sequence: CASSYQWGGLDCGTEAFF. For the CDR3, the DNA is TGTGCCAGCAGTTACCAATGGGGAGGGTTGGATTGTGGCACTGAAGCTTTCTTT.